The 14 T cell receptor beta chains below all came from one sample that was sequenced in a study of OX40 agonist ivuxolimab in advanced cancers. Method: immunoSEQ multiplex PCR; TCRdb's copy keeps in-frame clones and lacks some. Of about 79,000 clones listed, approximately 94% are singletons. The specimen was CD4+ or CD8+ T cells sorted from blood, collected in a trial of the OX40 agonist ivuxolimab. The origin of the receptors is an adult with an advanced solid tumor such as melanoma, head and neck, liver or kidney cancer.

This chain uses TRBV6-6 with TRBJ2-7; D unresolved. This CDR3 is built from 15 residues. CDR1 is MNHNY and CDR2 is SVGAGI in the germline V gene (reference sequence). V lost 7 bases and J lost 0, with 16 bases in between. The CDR3 bases are TGTGCCAGCACCTTACACGTCGGCGGCTCCTACGAGCAGTACTTC. Translated: CASTLHVGGSYEQYF.

The chain recombines TRBV10-3 with TRBJ2-7; 8 bases fit TRBD2. Germline V CDR1 and CDR2: ENHRY, SYGVKD. J gave up 4 bases and V 7 bases, and 9 bases lay outside the gene matches. The CDR3 is made up of 14 amino acids. The CDR3 DNA follows: TGTGCCATCACAGACCTCGGACTAGCTTACGAGCAGTACTTC. Protein sequence: CAITDLGLAYEQYF.

V gene TRBV28 combines with J gene TRBJ1-2; D is ambiguous. The CDR3 length is 16 residues. Germline CDR1 is MDHEN and CDR2 is SYDVKM. Trimming cost V 3 bases and J 4 bases, with 18 bases left between them. CDR3 amino acids: CASSFGFGGSTYGYTF. CDR3 DNA: TGTGCCAGCAGTTTTGGTTTTGGAGGGTCGACCTATGGCTACACCTTC.

The V call is TRBV16, the J call TRBJ2-1; no definite D call. The CDR3 has 13 amino acids. Germline loops: CDR1 KGHSY, CDR2 FQNENV. V lost 0 bases, J lost 6 bases, and 6 bases lay in between. CDR3 region: CASSQSESNEQFF. CDR3 DNA: TGTGCCAGCAGCCAATCTGAAAGCAATGAGCAGTTCTTC.

The chain links TRBV7-9 to TRBJ2-7, with D perhaps being TRBD1 or TRBD2 (5 bases each). V was pared by 2 bases and J by 1 base, with 15 bases between. In germline, CDR1 is SEHNR, CDR2 FQNEAQ (reference sequence). The CDR3 has 16 residues. CDR3 in DNA: TGTGCCAGCAGCTTACCGAGGGCAGGGATATCCTACGAGCAGTACTTC. Protein: CASSLPRAGISYEQYF.

J is TRBJ1-1 and V is TRBV2; D gene ambiguous. This CDR3 is built from 13 residues. Trimming pared 6 bases from V and 4 bases from J, leaving 12 bases between. Germline assignment: CDR1 SNHLY and CDR2 FYNNEI. CDR3 residues: CASRRARSTEAFF. CDR3 in DNA: TGTGCCAGCAGGAGGGCTCGTTCCACTGAAGCTTTCTTT.

The genes are TRBV25-1 and TRBJ1-1, with unresolved D. V was shortened by 3 bases and J by 5 bases, with 16 bases between the two germline ends. Germline-derived CDR1 and CDR2 are MGHDK and SYGVNS. The CDR3 has 15 residues. This CDR3 is CASSDIQGGWTEAFF. The CDR3 DNA is TGTGCCAGCAGTGATATACAAGGAGGGTGGACTGAAGCTTTCTTT.

The chain recombines TRBV11-2 with TRBJ1-6, with 9 bases lining up with TRBD1. Germline lookup yields CDR1 SGHAT and CDR2 FQNNGV. The CDR3 sequence is 14 residues long. Trimming cost V 6 bases and J 5 bases; bases outside gene matches: 2. The CDR3 bases are TGTGCCAGCAGTACAGGGGGCGATAATTCACCCCTCCACTTT. Translation: CASSTGGDNSPLHF.

The chain employs TRBV6-1 and TRBJ2-7, with unresolved D. Germline-derived CDR1 and CDR2 are MNHNS and SASEGT. Deletions cut 1 base from V and 3 bases from J, with 10 bases between. There are 14 residues in the CDR3. The CDR3 coding sequence is TGTGCCAGCAGTGAAGGAAGGCTCCACTACGAGCAGTACTTC. Its protein is CASSEGRLHYEQYF.

V is TRBV11-3 and J is TRBJ2-4, with 12 bases fitting TRBD2. The CDR3 is made up of 19 amino acids. The J segment lost 0 bases and the V segment lost 1 base, leaving 7 bases of the junction unmatched. Germline V gene sequence: CDR1 SGHNT, CDR2 YENEEA. The CDR3 coding sequence is TGTGCCAGCAGCTTAGCTAGCGGGAGGGTACCCCTAGCCAAAAACATTCAGTACTTC. Protein sequence: CASSLASGRVPLAKNIQYF.

CDR3 region: CASSQGTGYEQYF. The CDR3, as DNA: TGCGCCAGCAGCCAAGGGACAGGTTACGAGCAGTACTTC. The chain joins TRBV4-1 to TRBJ2-7; the match to TRBD1 covers 7 bases. V lost 1 base to trimming and J lost 4 bases; unmatched junction nucleotides: 1. Looked up from germline, CDR1 is MGHRA and CDR2 is YSYEKL. There are 13 residues in the CDR3.

V gene TRBV7-9 combines with J gene TRBJ2-5, with D perhaps matching TRBD2 (5 bases). The CDR3 totals 13 residues. In germline, CDR1 is SEHNR, CDR2 FQNEAQ (reference sequence). Trimming removed 1 base from V and 4 bases from J, with 7 bases in between. CDR3 in DNA: TGTGCCAGCAGCTTAGGAGGGTCAGAGACCCAGTACTTC. This codes for CASSLGGSETQYF.

The rearrangement links TRBV6-5 to TRBJ2-3, with TRBD2 matching over 7 bases. The CDR3 has 13 amino acids. Trimming took 5 bases from V and 3 from J; bases not matched to a gene: 2. The germline V gene has CDR1 MNHEY and CDR2 SVGAGI. The CDR3 region is CASSGLETDTQYF. CDR3 nucleotides: TGTGCCAGCAGTGGACTAGAGACAGATACGCAGTATTTT.

CDR3 nucleotide sequence: TGTGCCAGCAGTATCGGACAGGGTAATACCTACGAGCAGTACTTC. Amino acids: CASSIGQGNTYEQYF. The chain recombines TRBV28 with TRBJ2-7; 8 bases match TRBD1. Germline CDR1 MDHEN, CDR2 SYDVKM. After removal of 5 bases from V and 2 bases from J, the junction contained 8 bases not matched to a gene. This CDR3 region has 15 residues.